The following is a T cell receptor (beta chain) sequence with its context. Its specificity is not known. The data were obtained in a study of vaccination and CD4 T cells after COVID-19. Study-level background: Convalescent patients were SARS-CoV-2 positive by nasal swab PCR; nine mild, one severe. Convalescent donors: six male, four female; seven Caucasian, two Asian, one multiracial, two Hispanic.

Treatment denoted: roughly ten-day PBMC culture with coronavirus spike peptide pools or control peptides (ViraFEST assay). After expanding antigen-specific T cells with peptide pools, ViraFEST sequenced their TCRs. Sequence data for DNA of cultured CD4+ T cells were generated by the Oncomine TCR Beta short-read assay. Each CDR3 protein is one row after TCRdb ran MiXCR on the PCR reads. The table has roughly 17,000 distinct CDR3 sequences, about 63% seen once. CDR3 length: 14 residues. In germline, CDR1 is SGHTA, CDR2 FQGNSA. The ends were cut back, 7 bases at V and 9 bases at J, with 19 bases in the middle. Notes on the study in general: For convalescent patients, 304 of the 307 vaccine-specific clones analyzed were classified as spike mono-reactive.

V gene TRBV7-2 combines with J gene TRBJ2-1; D might be TRBD1 (6 bases). The receptor was derived from a human donor who had recovered from COVID-19. The specimen was CD4+ T cells from blood, cultured in vitro. CDR3 residues: CASTFRGRGREQFF. CDR3 in DNA: TGTGCCAGCACCTTCAGGGGACGGGGCCGTGAGCAGTTCTTC.